These 2 T cell receptor beta chains were all obtained from the same sample, sequenced in a study of T cells in Graves' hyperthyroidism and ophthalmopathy (dated by TCRdb to the late 2010s). The method was multiplex PCR. The instrument was an Illumina HiSeq 2000. The TCR beta CDR3 regions were amplified from RNA transcripts. The first round of RT-PCR for the TCR CDR3 was performed with the HTBI primer set and the Qiagen OneStep RT-PCR kit. Starting from the raw public reads, TCRdb applied fastp trimming at Q25, assembled clones with MiXCR and retained in-frame beta chains. Rows with a matching CDR3 protein are joined into one entry that keeps the most common DNA and genes. For this sample there are around 300,000 distinct CDR3 sequences; approximately 13% appear just once. Approximately 23% of the sample rests with the top ten. The sequenced material came from blood. The receptors stem from a woman aged 25 to 39 with Graves' hyperthyroidism.

The table lists this clonotype with many counts. The J gene is TRBJ2-2, the V gene TRBV28; 7 bases are shared with TRBD2. Germline-derived CDR1 and CDR2 are MDHEN and SYDVKM. With V trimmed by 3 bases and J by 5 bases, 15 bases remained unmatched. The CDR3 consists of 18 residues. The CDR3 nucleotides are TGTGCCAGCAGTTTCCCCCTAAGCGGCGGGAGAGTTACCGGGGAGCTGTTTTTT. Encoded protein: CASSFPLSGGRVTGELFF.

In its sample, this clonotype was seen many times. The rearrangement uses TRBV3-1 and TRBJ2-1; 14 nucleotides align to TRBD2. The CDR3 is 16 residues long. Germline V gene data show CDR1 as LGHDT and CDR2 as YNNKEL (reference sequence). V trimming: 3 bases; J trimming: 6 bases; junction bases outside the gene matches: 4. DNA for the CDR3: TGTGCCAGCAGCCATCGGACTAGCGGGAGGTTCAATGAGCAGTTCTTC. Residues: CASSHRTSGRFNEQFF.